Listed below are T cell receptor beta chains from one sample, sequenced in a study of shared clonotypes between healthy human individuals. Profiled with immunoSEQ multiplex PCR; TCRdb holds only in-frame clones, not every one. The repertoire includes 950,000 to 1,100,000 clones, approximately 72% of them detected once, and about 1.5% sits in the top ten. The sample comprised memory CD4+ T cells sorted from blood. The receptors were gathered from a man between 18 and 35 years old in good health. CDR3s include the opening cysteine and the closing phenylalanine or tryptophan. D genes are given only for firm matches. Clone size is not always given. Where it is, it says once, few, many or a class for expanded clones.

d_call j_call clone_size cdr3_length v_call cdr3_aa
TRBD1 TRBJ2-4 NA 17 TRBV5-4 CASSSTGGAEAKNIQYF
NA TRBJ1-1 few 14 TRBV5-4 CASSTRTANTEAFF
TRBD1 TRBJ1-6 NA 14 TRBV28 CASSLRGPNSPLHF
NA TRBJ1-6 NA 14 TRBV6-1 CASSEAPYGSPLHF
TRBD1 TRBJ1-6 NA 15 TRBV6-5 CASSLAGQGGSPLHF
TRBD2 TRBJ2-1 NA 16 TRBV5-4 CASSSERGSLYNEQFF
TRBD1 TRBJ2-7 NA 17 TRBV18 CASSPRPLGQGSYEQYF
NA TRBJ1-3 NA 15 TRBV6-5 CASSYSAATGNTIYF
TRBD1 TRBJ1-2 few 13 TRBV10-1 CASSEGGSYGYTF
TRBD2 TRBJ2-3 NA 16 TRBV18 CASSPFTSGNTDTQYF
TRBD2 TRBJ2-7 NA 14 TRBV5-1 CASSSSGEVYEQYF
TRBD2 TRBJ2-1 many 13 TRBV12-5 CASAGGQYNEQFF
NA TRBJ1-5 NA 15 TRBV19 CASSSDTYSNQPQHF
TRBD2 TRBJ2-5 NA 16 TRBV7-9 CASSHNLAGGPETQYF
NA TRBJ1-1 NA 14 TRBV6-1 CASRKDPWNTEAFF
TRBD2 TRBJ2-3 NA 14 TRBV5-1 CASSEAGYTDTQYF
NA TRBJ2-5 NA 13 TRBV18 CASSAGQQETQYF
TRBD1 TRBJ2-6 NA 20 TRBV23-1 CASSHPLPGQGRSGANVLTF
NA TRBJ2-5 many 13 TRBV2 CASSGGQGETQYF
TRBD1 TRBJ1-1 NA 14 TRBV5-4 CASSLEDRSTEAFF